Below, one TCR beta chain is given with its context. Its cognate antigen is unknown. This sample was taken from a study of T-cell memory formation after mild COVID-19. Study in general: TCR clusters were mostly donor specific. Study-wide findings and caveats: Clones which contracted sat mainly in CM and EM if CD4+, and in EMRA if CD8+.

5'RACE primed from the constant segment yielded TCR alpha and TCR beta cDNA libraries bearing sample barcodes and UMIs. TCRdb re-called the 5' RACE reads through MiXCR, storing one row per CDR3 protein. The repertoire holds approximately 290,000 distinct CDR3 sequences, with roughly 19% as singletons. The germline V and J ends were trimmed by 1 base and 6 bases, with 25 bases remaining between them. This CDR3 region has 19 residues. Per germline, CDR1 DFQATT and CDR2 SNEGSKA (reference sequence). The chain employs TRBV20-1 and TRBJ2-6; no reliable D call. This receptor was obtained from a man younger than 35 who had mild COVID-19 (a few samples of this study predate the infection). Cell type and time point are not known. The specimen sequenced was PBMCs or a T cell subset sorted from them (not recorded which). The CDR3 here is CSARAMGTLTTSAANVLTF. The CDR3 region has the DNA TGCAGTGCTAGAGCAATGGGAACATTGACGACCTCGGCGGCCAACGTCCTGACTTTC.